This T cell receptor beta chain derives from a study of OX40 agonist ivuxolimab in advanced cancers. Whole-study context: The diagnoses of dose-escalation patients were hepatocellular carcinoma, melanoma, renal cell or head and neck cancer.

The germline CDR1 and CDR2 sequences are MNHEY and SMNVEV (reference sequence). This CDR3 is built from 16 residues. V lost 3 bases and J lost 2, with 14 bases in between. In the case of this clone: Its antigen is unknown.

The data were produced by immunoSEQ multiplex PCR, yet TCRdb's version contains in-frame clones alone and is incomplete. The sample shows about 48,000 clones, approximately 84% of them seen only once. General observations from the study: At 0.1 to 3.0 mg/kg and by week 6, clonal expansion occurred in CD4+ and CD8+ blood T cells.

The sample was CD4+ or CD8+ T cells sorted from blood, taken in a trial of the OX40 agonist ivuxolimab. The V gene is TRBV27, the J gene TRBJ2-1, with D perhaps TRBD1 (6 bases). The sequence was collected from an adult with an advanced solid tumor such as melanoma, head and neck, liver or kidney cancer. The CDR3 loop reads CASSLRRTATYNEQFF. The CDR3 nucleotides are TGTGCCAGCAGTTTGCGGCGGACAGCCACCTACAATGAGCAGTTCTTC.